The subject of this entry is one T cell receptor (beta chain). Its antigen is currently not known. No clone much larger than this one lies a single base away; base qualities are absent. The cohort comprised some 700 healthy bone marrow donors. Cohort members were all nominally healthy when sampled, although unrecorded immune exposures were likely present. The donor was CMV seronegative and belonged to the group of several hundred seronegative cohort members. A peripheral blood sample was collected from each donor, and TCR beta sequencing was performed on peripheral blood mononuclear cells. Genomic DNA extraction from the blood cell samples was performed with the Qiagen DNeasy Blood Extraction Kit. Libraries came from the immunoSEQ multiplex PCR assay. For the multiplex PCR, a mixture combining 60 forward primers for TCR Vbeta segments and 13 reverse primers for TCR Jbeta segments was used. The CDR3 region of rearranged TCR beta genes was amplified from genomic DNA by a multiplex PCR assay. The Illumina HiSeq System was used to sequence the amplified TCR beta libraries as 87-base-pair reads. The original methods were these. In a later analysis, tens of millions of unique TCR beta chains were counted across the roughly 610 repertoires, and approximately 11 million of these chains were shared by at least two donors. Raw reads were error-corrected and collapsed into unique sequences by a nearest-neighbor algorithm in which closely related sequences were merged to remove PCR and sequencing errors. To assign V, D and J gene segments, CDR3 sequences were aligned to IMGT reference sequences. For a sequence to be retained, at least a six-nucleotide match to both a V gene segment and a J gene segment was required. Rearrangements were called productive when the CDR3 lacked stop codons and stayed in frame with V and J; all others were non-productive. Following IMGT convention, CDR3 was defined as the stretch from the second conserved V-encoded cysteine up to the conserved J-encoded phenylalanine. Sequences without an unambiguous match to a single V gene segment were excluded from the earlier analysis of 450 to 650 of the donors. In an earlier analysis of several hundred of the donors, V segments were called functional above 56.7% productive rearrangements and were called segregating when the between-donor standard deviation exceeded 5%. To diagnose cytomegalovirus status from the catalog of TCR beta chain sequences, a statistical classification framework was built. V and J gene assignment, in a later analysis, came from comparing TCR nucleotide sequences with IMGT/GENE-DB human TR gene sequences. Using the TCRdist pipeline, a later analysis assigned CDR3 sequences along with most-parsimonious VDJ recombination scenarios. In a later analysis, each TCR beta chain was defined by its CDR3 amino acid sequence together with its V-gene family, and reads lacking a unique V-gene family were excluded. A later analysis removed nearly 600 highly shared, low-generation-probability nucleotide sequences to deal with suspected cross-contamination and a sequencing artifact. A later analysis calculated a clonal expansion index for each public chain from normalized within-repertoire ranks of inferred template counts. A later analysis computed generation probabilities with a VDJ recombination model fitted to out-of-frame rearrangements, and checked the results against IGoR. Hypergeometric tests were used in a later analysis to score TCR-TCR, TCR-HLA and TCR-CMV co-occurrence, with a repertoire-size bias correction applied to the TCR pairs. To estimate false discovery rates, a later analysis permuted the HLA or CMV assignments 20 times. In a later analysis, co-occurring TCRs were grouped using DBSCAN, with TCRdist sequence similarity added in when clustering inside HLA-allele-positive subsets. For co-occurrence clustering, repertoires with fewer than 30,000 or more than 120,000 public chains were excluded, along with 4 to 6 repertoires with anomalous nucleotide sharing. What TCRdb holds here is the immuneACCESS table cut down to in-frame rearrangements. Part of the clones is not present; checked against another copy, under half of the missing clones reflect an unresolved V gene, and the others are unexplained. Clone size and V and J calls were adopted from that table, with D and trimming inferred from the DNA. The sample includes about 190,000 clones, with 75% to 90% observed a single time. Around 0.34% of the sample goes to the ten largest clones.

V loses 6 bases at its end and J loses 3 bases; junction bases beyond the gene matches: 10. The germline V gene provides CDR1 SGHVS and CDR2 FQNEAQ. CDR3 length: 15 amino acids, cysteine to phenylalanine. Only the CDR3 DNA stays, 45 bases, in frame from base 1. This sample was taken from a study of cytomegalovirus exposure and HLA in healthy donors (dated by TCRdb to 2017 to 2019). Notes on the research overall: In an earlier analysis of about 560 of the donors, 250 to 300 Gb of sequence data and 90 million to 130 million unique TCR beta sequences from about 179 million T cells were reported. An early release that covered about 600 HLA-typed donors contained approximately 320 gigabases of sequencing data and some 87 million unique TCR sequences. Of the roughly 400 genotyped donors, roughly 85% fell in the genetic ancestry cluster associated with self-reported Caucasian donors. The study aimed to test whether signatures of past pathogen exposure could be identified by cataloging public T cell receptors. The T cell repertoires of some 670 subjects were profiled by immunosequencing and related to cytomegalovirus serostatus. In addition to the first cohort of 666 subjects, a separate validation cohort of approximately 110 different subjects was used. The study combined high-throughput TCR immunosequencing, statistical association of individual TCRs with disease status, and machine learning to predict cytomegalovirus infection status. In a later analysis, previously published TCR beta repertoires from about 670 donors were re-analyzed and high-resolution HLA genotyping was added so that TCR occurrence patterns could be studied. Rather than using new phenotypic data, the later analysis identified candidate immune exposures from TCR beta sequences and from how often those sequences occurred across donors. To decide whether each TCR beta V gene segment behaved as functional or pseudogenic, an earlier analysis of fewer than 750 of the donors relied on high-throughput TCR beta sequencing. Alongside the repertoire data, information on donor age, sex, ethnicity and CMV serostatus was compiled. A later genetic analysis took genome-wide SNP genotypes for about 55% of the roughly 700 donors and used that subset as a discovery cohort. Every discovery cohort repertoire had been produced on one sequencing platform. HLA typing covered class I and class II loci at four-digit resolution. The number of typed donors differed by locus: roughly 620-630 for A, B, C, DRB1 and DQB1; 522 for DQA1; approximately 600 for DPA1; and around 490 for DPB1. Five DR-DQ haplotypes were handled as single units for association and clustering because linkage in the cohort was strong. Across some 400 genotyped donors of the cohort, an average of about 250,000 unique TCR beta nucleotide sequences per donor were sequenced, and roughly a sixth of those sequences were non-productive.

Study-wide conclusions, independent of this receptor: Some IMGT-functional V segments, including TRBV6-2 and TRBV6-3, could not be told apart with the 87-base-pair reads, so those segments were excluded. According to a later analysis, parvovirus B19, influenza, CMV and Epstein-Barr virus appeared linked to several top co-occurrence clusters. Most TCR sequences were observed very rarely across donors, whereas some public TCRs were present in many individuals. Only TCR beta chains were sequenced in this cohort, and the absence of alpha or paired-chain data limited detectable features. A later genetic analysis reported fewer N-insertions in productive TCRs among donors in an Asian-associated ancestry cluster than the roughly 640-donor mean. Specific HLA alleles were associated with some 15,000 TCR beta sequences at a false discovery rate of 0.05 in a later analysis. A total of 150 to 200 TCR beta chains were listed by the study as associated with cytomegalovirus. Correlated functional status among segregating V segments might be attributable to linkage disequilibrium, but an unknown experimental factor could not be ruled out. A further reported finding was that TCR beta sequences accurately predicted the HLA-A and HLA-B alleles for most subjects in the first cohort. In vitro tests confirmed that three of the cytomegalovirus-associated TCR beta chains recognize cytomegalovirus antigens. In a later genetic analysis, a missense DCLRE1C variant was associated with V-gene and J-gene trimming of TCR beta chains, and the association was replicated in an independent cohort. Immune exposure information for the cohort was limited to CMV serostatus. In a later analysis, most CMV-associated TCR beta chains were found to appear HLA-restricted, with HLA associations seemingly driven largely by CMV exposure. In both the original and validation cohorts, the classifier was reported to diagnose cytomegalovirus status with high specificity and sensitivity. In an earlier analysis of approximately 590 of the donors, most TCR beta V segments appeared in productive rearrangements about 87% or about 30% of the time, broadly matching IMGT annotations. In a later analysis, TCR association rates were found to vary across HLA loci, with the most associated TCRs seen for DRB1 alleles and the fewest for HLA-C alleles. Sequencing depth was assumed to be roughly uniform across donors in the presence/absence analyses, though that assumption may not hold. Because counts were too low, seventeen rarely observed V segments, including chromosome 9 orphons, were left out of the earlier analysis of 587 of the donors. A cluster of highly shared sequence variants was judged likely to be a technical artifact of the sequencing pipeline. A later analysis found that HLA-associated TCR beta chains were more clonally expanded and had lower generation probabilities than equally common non-associated chains. Strong co-occurrence of HLA alleles, especially DR and DQ, made assigning TCR associations to individual alleles difficult. The authors suggested that the approach could potentially be extended to other disease states and immunological phenotypes. Because HLA typing was unavailable for some donors at each locus, only the typed subset was used in association tests.

The sequence derives from a woman in her twenties or thirties in good health and CMV-seronegative. Sequenced: PBMCs. This sequence uses TRBV7-8 and TRBJ2-7, and TRBD1 aligns with 8 junction nucleotides. The CDR3 reads as follows: CASSLAGQEGYEQYF. The DNA sequence follows: TGTGCCAGCAGTCTGGCGGGACAGGAGGGCTACGAGCAGTACTTC.